This T cell receptor beta chain was observed in a study of PD-1 blockade in mismatch repair-deficient tumors (dated by TCRdb to about 2017). Regarding the study in general: Between September 2013 and late 2016, the trial enrolled roughly 86 consecutive patients with approximately 12 types of mismatch repair-deficient cancer, all of whom had received prior treatment and were progressing. Tumor-associated T cell clones were tracked in the peripheral blood of patients responding to PD-1 blockade by deep sequencing of TCR CDR3 regions. The paper as a whole reports these results and caveats: Rapid expansion after pembrolizumab followed by contraction, generally before radiologic responses, was shown by tumor-resident clones, which were often undetectable in blood before treatment.

Libraries were prepared through the immunoSEQ multiplex PCR assay. Entries here come from immuneACCESS through TCRdb and include only in-frame sequences with V and J called. Some clones fail to appear in such tables; in the studies checked, an unresolved V gene covers under half of the shortfall, and the cause of the remainder is unknown. A total of 38,000 or so clones appear in this sample, more than 75% of them only once. The ten largest clones capture nearly 4% of the sample. This clone was seen only once. No cognate antigen has been identified for it. The sample holds no much larger clone one base away, and base qualities are not on file. Mismatch repair deficiency in every enrolled patient was established by polymerase chain reaction or immunohistochemistry. TCR sequencing was carried out for three patients who responded to pembrolizumab therapy. Pembrolizumab PD-1 blockade was prospectively tested in advanced mismatch repair-deficient cancers, regardless of tissue of origin, in the phase II trial. Peripheral blood T cell samples were collected serially, before PD-1 blockade began and at several time points afterward. The timing of each blood sample was reported as weeks after the first dose of pembrolizumab.

Taken from the germline V gene, the CDR1 and CDR2 loops are SGHTA and FQGNSA. From the cysteine up to the phenylalanine, the CDR3 has a length of 14 residues. Only the CDR3 portion is preserved as DNA: 42 bases, with reading frame beginning at the first base. V gives up 3 bases and J gives up 4 bases, and the segment between their germline ends measures 12 bases. Sequenced here: peripheral blood, sampled approximately 80 weeks after starting pembrolizumab. The sequence was obtained from an adult with mismatch repair-deficient cancer. In this chain, TRBV7-2 is recombined with TRBJ1-2; too little of a D gene remains to name it. The DNA sequence follows: TGTGCCAGCAGCTTGGGTAACGCGGGCTATGGCTACACCTTC. It is translated as CASSLGNAGYGYTF.